This TCR beta chain stems from a study of T cell repertoires in cytomegalovirus infection. TCRdb used MiXCR to reprocess the reads, holding one entry per CDR3 protein. Here the sample spans some 590,000 distinct CDR3 sequences, about 40% being singletons. From germline, CDR1 is MNHNY and CDR2 SVGAGI (reference sequence). The V gene lost 11 bases and the J gene lost 0 bases, with 21 bases spanning the gap. The CDR3 runs 16 residues. A remark on this clonotype: The antigen is not known.

This chain connects TRBV6-6 to TRBJ2-3, with D unresolved. This sample comprised cultured PBMCs, obtained from culture after CMV antigen stimulation. The receptor's source is a human donor in good health (CMV status not recorded). Some clones in this sample may be carry-over from other donors' samples. The CDR3 nucleotides are TGTGCCTCCGCGGCCACACAGATTATTAGCACAGATACGCAGTATTTT. The encoded protein is CASAATQIISTDTQYF.